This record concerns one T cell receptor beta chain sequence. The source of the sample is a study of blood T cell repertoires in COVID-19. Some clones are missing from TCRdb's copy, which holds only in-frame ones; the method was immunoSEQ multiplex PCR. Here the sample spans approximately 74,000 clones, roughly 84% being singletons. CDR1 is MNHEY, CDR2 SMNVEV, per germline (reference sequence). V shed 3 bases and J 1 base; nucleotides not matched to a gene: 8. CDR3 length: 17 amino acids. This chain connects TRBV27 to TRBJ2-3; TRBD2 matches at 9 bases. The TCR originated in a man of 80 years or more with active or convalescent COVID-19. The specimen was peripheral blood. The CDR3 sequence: CASSLLSGSMGTDTQYF. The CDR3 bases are TGTGCCAGCAGTTTGCTTAGCGGGAGTATGGGCACAGATACGCAGTATTTT.